This TCR beta chain was obtained from a study of T cell responses to AZD1222 COVID-19 vaccine (dated by TCRdb to 2020 to 2023). For the wider study: A total of about 240 trial participants underwent TCR sequencing, of whom about 210 received two doses of AZD1222 and approximately 25 received two doses of the MenACWY control vaccine. Trial participants were enrolled into age subgroups of 18-55, 56-69 and 70-plus years, which contained approximately 150, 28 and 58 TCR-sequenced participants, respectively. Results the study describes overall, beyond this receptor: The vaccine-associated CD4 TCRs covered the entire spike protein, and the dominant responses fell in regions 160-218 and 743-854. Participants were mostly white British and included more females than males, and it was suggested by the authors that clonal diversity may have been underestimated. Spike-specific TCR breadth and depth rose significantly after two AZD1222 doses compared with day 0 and with MenACWY recipients. Conclusions about previously exposed vaccinees were limited because only six AZD1222 recipients were SARS-CoV-2 seropositive at baseline. In the small 56-69-year group, the increase in depth fell short of significance, most likely because of low power. Nearly half of unique spike-specific TCRs reportedly recognized epitopes outside regions mutated in the B.1.351 and B.1.1.7 variants. No day 14 peak-response samples were available, so repertoires were characterized only after the peak T cell response.

This clone has only one observation. Its antigen has not been determined. Qualities for individual bases were not recorded, and no much larger clone is one base off. This sample's time point label indicates: baseline before first vaccination. The sample's treatment or condition label, decoded: meningococcal conjugate vaccine given as trial control. Vaccinee samples came from UK trials COV001 and COV002, including a single-blind randomized controlled phase 2/3 trial of AZD1222 (ChAdOx1 nCoV-19) in healthy adults. For TCRbeta chain sequencing, PBMC samples from trial participants were taken at day 0 and at day 28 after the second dose. CDR1 and CDR2 are read off the germline V gene as LGHNA and YSLEER. V is clipped by 0 bases and J by 11 bases, and the sequence between their germline boundaries is 17 bases long. From the cysteine up to the phenylalanine, the CDR3 has a length of 15 residues. The sequence is cut down to CDR3 DNA, 45 bases in frame from base 1.

The CDR3 regions of human TCRbeta chains were analyzed by immunosequencing. Turning to the authors' computational methods: TCRs in the repertoires were compared against a reference library of SARS-CoV-2-specific TCRs that had been generated with the MIRA antigen-specificity platform. Breadth was defined as the fraction of unique TCRs that were SARS-CoV-2-associated. Depth was defined as the fraction of total T cells that were SARS-CoV-2-associated. Using the MIRA data, every spike-specific TCR was mapped to the spike region that the TCR reacted to and assigned to either a CD4 or a CD8 class. Log10-transformed breadth and depth values were compared by one-way ANOVA with Sidak's multiple comparisons tests. TCRdb carries this immuneACCESS record with in-frame sequences only. Its versions omit some clonotypes, under half of them owing to an unresolved V gene in the studies checked, with the rest unexplained. V, J and clone size reflect that table, while D and trimming were determined from the DNA. Counted in this sample were approximately 94,000 clones; around 87% of them appeared once. Of the sample, under 4.5% falls within the top ten clones.

The chain was built from TRBV4-3 and TRBJ1-5, with the D gene uncertain. This TCR came from an adult in good health. The starting material was peripheral blood, obtained on day 0 of MenACWY control vaccination. The bases read TGCGCCAGCAGCCAAGACGCGACAACTAAAGGGACCCAGCATTTT. It specifies CASSQDATTKGTQHF.